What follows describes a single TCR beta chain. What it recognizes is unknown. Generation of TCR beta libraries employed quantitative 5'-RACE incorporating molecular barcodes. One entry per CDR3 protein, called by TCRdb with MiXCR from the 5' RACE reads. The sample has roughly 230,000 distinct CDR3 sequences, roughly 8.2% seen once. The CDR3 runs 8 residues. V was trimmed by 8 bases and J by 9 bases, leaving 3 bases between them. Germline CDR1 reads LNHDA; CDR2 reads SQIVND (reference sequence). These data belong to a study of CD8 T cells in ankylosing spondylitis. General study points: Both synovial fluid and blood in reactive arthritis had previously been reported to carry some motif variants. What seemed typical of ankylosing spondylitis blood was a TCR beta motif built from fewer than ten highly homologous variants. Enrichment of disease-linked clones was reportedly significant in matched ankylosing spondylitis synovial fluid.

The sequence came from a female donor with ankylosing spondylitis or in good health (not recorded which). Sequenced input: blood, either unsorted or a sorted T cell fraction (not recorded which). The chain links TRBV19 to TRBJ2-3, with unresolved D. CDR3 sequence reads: CASSTQYF. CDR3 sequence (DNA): TGTGCCAGTTCGACGCAGTATTTT. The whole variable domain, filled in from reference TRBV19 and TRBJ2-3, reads DGGITQSPKYLFRKEGQNVTLSCEQNLNHDAMYWYRQDPGQGLRLIYYSQIVNDFQKGDIAEGYSVSREKKESFPLTVTSAQKNPTAFYLCASSTQYFGPGTRLTVL.